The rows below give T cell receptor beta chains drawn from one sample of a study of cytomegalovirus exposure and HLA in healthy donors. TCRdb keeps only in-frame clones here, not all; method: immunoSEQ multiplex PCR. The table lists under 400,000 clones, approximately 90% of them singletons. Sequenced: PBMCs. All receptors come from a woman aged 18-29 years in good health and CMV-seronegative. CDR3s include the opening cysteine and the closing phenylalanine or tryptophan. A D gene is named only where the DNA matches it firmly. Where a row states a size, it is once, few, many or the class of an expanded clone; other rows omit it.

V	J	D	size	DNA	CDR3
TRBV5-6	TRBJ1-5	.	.	TGTGCCAGCAGCGTACAGGGTGAGCGTCAGCCCCAGCATTTT	CASSVQGERQPQHF
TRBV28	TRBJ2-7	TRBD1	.	TGTGCCAGCAGTGAACCGGGACAGGATCCCTACGAGCAGTACTTC	CASSEPGQDPYEQYF
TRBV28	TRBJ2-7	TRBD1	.	TGTGCCAGCAGTTTATGGGTTACAGGGGGAACCCACGAGCAGTACTTT	CASSLWVTGGTHEQYF
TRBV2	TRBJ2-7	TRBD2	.	TGTGCCAGCAGTGTCGGGACTAGCGGGAGCCACGAGCAGTACTTC	CASSVGTSGSHEQYF
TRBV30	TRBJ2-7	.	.	TGTGCCTGGAGTGGGCCGGGCTACGAGCAGTACTTC	CAWSGPGYEQYF
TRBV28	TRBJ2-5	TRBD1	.	TGTGCCAGCAGTCCGAGGGGGCGTGAGACCCAGTACTTC	CASSPRGRETQYF
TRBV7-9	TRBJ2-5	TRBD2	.	TGTGCCAGCAGCTCTTCACCGGGCCATCGGGAGGTTTCGGAGACCCAGTACTTC	CASSSSPGHREVSETQYF
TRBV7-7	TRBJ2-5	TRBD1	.	TGTGCCAGCAGCTTAAAGGGACAGTCTCCAATAAAGACCCAGTACTTC	CASSLKGQSPIKTQYF
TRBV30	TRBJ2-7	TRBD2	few	TGTGCCTGGGGACTAGCAGGCGAGCAGTACTTC	CAWGLAGEQYF
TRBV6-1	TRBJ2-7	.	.	TGTGCCAGCAGTATTCCCGCACAGGGCTACGAGCAGTACTTC	CASSIPAQGYEQYF
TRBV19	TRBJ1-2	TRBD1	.	TGTGCCAGTAGTAGGATCACTACAGGGGACTATGGCTACACCTTC	CASSRITTGDYGYTF
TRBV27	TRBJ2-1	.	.	TGTGCCAGCAGTATAGCAGGGAATGAGCAGTTCTTC	CASSIAGNEQFF
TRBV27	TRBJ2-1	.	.	TGTGCCAGCAGTTTAGGACAGCCCTCCTACAATGAGCAGTTCTTC	CASSLGQPSYNEQFF
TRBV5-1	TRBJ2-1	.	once	TGCGCCAGCAGCTCAACGAGGGACTTCTCCTACAATGAGCAGTTCTTC	CASSSTRDFSYNEQFF
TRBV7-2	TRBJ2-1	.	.	TGTGCCAGCAGCCCGGGCGGACTACCATACAATGAGCAGTTCTTC	CASSPGGLPYNEQFF
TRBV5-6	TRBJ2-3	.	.	TGTGCCAGCAGCTTATTTCCCAATACGCAGTATTTT	CASSLFPNTQYF
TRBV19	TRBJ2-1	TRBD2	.	TGTGCCAGTAGTAGCGGGAGGAATGAGCAGTTCTTC	CASSSGRNEQFF
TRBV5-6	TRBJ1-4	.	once	TGTGCCAGCAGCAAGACAGCCCTTAATGAAAAACTGTTTTTT	CASSKTALNEKLFF
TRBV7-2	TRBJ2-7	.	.	TGTGCCAGCAGCATGACCCCAATCGACAGCTTATCGTCCTACGAGCAGTACTTC	CASSMTPIDSLSSYEQYF
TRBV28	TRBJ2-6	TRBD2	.	TGTGCCAGCAGTTCCGCCCCGGGACTAGCTGGGGCCAACGTCCTGACTTTC	CASSSAPGLAGANVLTF
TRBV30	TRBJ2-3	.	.	TGTGCCTGGAGTCAATACGGACTCACAGATACGCAGTATTTT	CAWSQYGLTDTQYF
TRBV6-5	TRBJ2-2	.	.	TGTGCCAGCAGCCCTCAGACAGGGAACACCGGGGAGCTGTTTTTT	CASSPQTGNTGELFF
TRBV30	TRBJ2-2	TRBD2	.	TGTGCCTCCCCAAAGCGGGGGCCGGTCTCCGGGGAGCTGTTTTTT	CASPKRGPVSGELFF
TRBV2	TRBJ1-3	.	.	TGTGCCAGCAGTTTCGAGCGCAGCTCTGGAAACACCATATATTTT	CASSFERSSGNTIYF
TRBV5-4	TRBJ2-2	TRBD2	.	TGTGCCAGCAGCTTGGGGGGACTAGCTACCGGGGAGCTGTTTTTT	CASSLGGLATGELFF
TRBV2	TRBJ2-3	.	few	TGTGCCAGCAGTCTTGGTGGCATGGATACGCAGTATTTT	CASSLGGMDTQYF
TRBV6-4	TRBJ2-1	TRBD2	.	TGTGCCAGCAGTGGGGGACTAGCGAATGAGCAGTTCTTC	CASSGGLANEQFF